The next 21 T cell receptor beta chains were all read from a single sample in a study of CD8 T cells in ankylosing spondylitis. One entry per CDR3 protein, called by TCRdb with MiXCR from the 5' RACE reads. The table includes 85,000 to 100,000 distinct CDR3 sequences, about 8.5% detected once. The source material was blood, either unsorted or a sorted T cell fraction (not recorded which). The receptors originated from a male donor with ankylosing spondylitis or in good health (not recorded which).

The chain combines TRBV7-9 with TRBJ2-1; perhaps TRBD2 as D (5 bases). Germline CDR1 and CDR2: SEHNR and FQNEAQ (reference sequence). Trimming cost V 6 bases and J 8 bases, with 14 bases left between them. This CDR3 comprises 13 residues. For the CDR3, the DNA is TGTGCCAGCAGATATGAGGACTCCGATGAGCAGTTCTTC. Protein product: CASRYEDSDEQFF.

This clonotype was seen at least ten times. The rearrangement links TRBV5-1 to TRBJ2-3, with 8 positions matching TRBD1. After removal of 4 bases from V and 6 bases from J, the junction contained 7 bases not matched to a gene. The CDR3 is made up of 14 amino acids. Germline-derived CDR1 and CDR2 are SGHRS and YFSETQ. CDR3 sequence (DNA): TGCGCCAGCAGCCAGGGGGCTGAAGTGGATACGCAGTATTTT. It translates to CASSQGAEVDTQYF.

This clonotype was counted ten times or more. This chain links TRBV2 with TRBJ2-1, with a weak D call TRBD2 (6 bases). V dropped 6 bases and J dropped 9 bases, with 24 bases sitting between them. Germline CDR1 reads SNHLY; CDR2 reads FYNNEI. This CDR3 region has 16 residues. CDR3 nucleotides: TGTGCCAGCAGACAAAGCGGCGGCGGGGCCTTCGGTGAGCAGTTCTTC. It translates to CASRQSGGGAFGEQFF.

The chain employs TRBV5-5 and TRBJ2-1; 7 nucleotides match TRBD2. With V trimmed by 0 bases and J by 7 bases, 4 bases remained unmatched. Germline assignment: CDR1 SGHKS and CDR2 YYEKEE (reference sequence). The CDR3 spans 14 residues. The CDR3, as DNA: TGTGCCAGCAGCTTGGTGACTAGCCAGAATGAGCAGTTCTTC. The encoded protein is CASSLVTSQNEQFF.

Regarding this clonotype: A read error is possible here, since a much larger clone lies one base away. V and J are TRBV20-1 and TRBJ1-2, with 7 positions matching TRBD1. Germline V gene lookup returns CDR1 DFQATT and CDR2 SNEGSKA (reference sequence). This CDR3 comprises 17 residues. With 0 bases clipped from V and 4 bases from J, the junction kept 14 bases outside the gene matches. CDR3 loop: CSARDGRQGLLRYGYTF. DNA for the CDR3: TGCAGTGCTAGAGATGGGAGACAGGGACTTCTACGCTATGGCTACACCTTC.

Of note for this clonotype: A much bigger clone sits one base away, suggesting this may be a read error. This chain uses TRBV20-1 with TRBJ2-3; D is perhaps TRBD2 (6 bases). CDR3 length equals 15 residues. The germline V gene encodes CDR1 DFQATT and CDR2 SNEGSKA (reference sequence). This CDR3 reads CTAIRDGTLGDTQYF. Written as DNA, the CDR3 is TGCACTGCTATCCGGGACGGGACTTTGGGAGATACGCAGTATTTT.

This clonotype came up many times. The genes are TRBV6-2 or TRBV6-3 and TRBJ1-6, with a possible D match to TRBD1 (5 bases). Germline CDR1 and CDR2: MNHEY and SVGEGT. Deletions cut 8 bases from V and 9 bases from J, with 11 bases between. The CDR3 extends over 12 amino acids. For the CDR3, the DNA is TGTGCCAGCTCGGGGGAGCGTTCACCCCTCCACTTT. Its protein is CASSGERSPLHF.

This clonotype appeared many times. This chain links TRBV12-3 or TRBV12-4 with TRBJ1-5; 8 nucleotides match TRBD1. Losses at the gene ends were 5 bases for V and 4 bases for J; bases not matched to a gene: 7. CDR3 length: 15 amino acids. CDR3 sequence: CASSPGQGTNQPQHF. Written as DNA, the CDR3 is TGTGCCAGCAGTCCCGGACAGGGAACTAATCAGCCCCAGCATTTT.

Ten or more counts support this clonotype. The rearrangement links TRBV9 to TRBJ2-5; 9 nucleotides line up with TRBD2. Trimming took 2 bases from V and 5 from J; bases not matched to a gene: 19. From germline, CDR1 is SGDLS and CDR2 YYNGEE. The CDR3 sequence is 19 residues long. The CDR3 sequence: CASSVYHAQDSGSSETQYF. DNA for the CDR3: TGTGCCAGCAGCGTTTACCACGCCCAGGATAGCGGGAGCAGCGAGACCCAGTACTTC.

This clonotype was observed many times. The J gene is TRBJ2-2, the V gene TRBV27; 11 nucleotides match TRBD2. V lost 5 bases, J lost 6 bases, and 8 bases stayed unmatched. The CDR3 extends over 16 amino acids. Germline lookup yields CDR1 MNHEY and CDR2 SMNVEV (reference sequence). The CDR3 DNA reads TGTGCCAGCAGTCGCCTGACTAGCGGGGTATCCGGGGAGCTGTTTTTT. This codes for CASSRLTSGVSGELFF.

This clonotype was counted at least ten times. The chain links TRBV20-1 to TRBJ1-6, with 9 bases lining up with TRBD1. V gave up 5 bases and J gave up 7 bases; unmatched junction bases: 9. Germline-derived CDR1 and CDR2 are DFQATT and SNEGSKA (reference sequence). The CDR3 length is 15 residues. The CDR3 coding sequence is TGCAGTGCTCGGACAGGGGAGCCTCAGAATTCACCCCTCCACTTT. It codes for CSARTGEPQNSPLHF.

This clonotype was picked up many times. CDR3 sequence: CASSLMATYNEQFF. CDR3 DNA: TGTGCCAGCAGTTTAATGGCTACCTACAATGAGCAGTTCTTC. The chain is built from TRBV12-3 or TRBV12-4 and TRBJ2-1; no clear D. The V end was cut by 2 bases, the J end by 2 bases, with 7 bases between. The CDR3 spans 14 residues.

This clonotype was recorded many times. This chain connects TRBV3-1 to TRBJ1-6; 9 positions agree with TRBD1. CDR1 and CDR2 from the germline V gene are LGHDT and YNNKEL (reference sequence). J was trimmed by 9 bases and V by 1 base; bases with no gene match: 10. The CDR3 runs 17 residues. The CDR3 coding sequence is TGTGCCAGCAGCCAAGGGCTCGGGACAGGGCTTGGTTCACCCCTCCACTTT. This gives the protein CASSQGLGTGLGSPLHF.

This clonotype was seen repeatedly, ten times or more. The chain carries TRBV6-5 and TRBJ2-2, with D tentatively TRBD1 (6 bases). The CDR3 totals 15 residues. Trimming took off 0 bases at V and 6 bases at J, with 11 bases between the two ends. Germline CDR1 MNHEY, CDR2 SVGAGI. CDR3 amino acids: CASSYSTYRAGELFF. Written as DNA, the CDR3 is TGTGCCAGCAGTTACTCAACCTACAGGGCCGGGGAGCTGTTTTTT.

This clonotype was seen repeatedly, ten times or more. The chain combines TRBV7-3 with TRBJ2-7, with D unresolved. V was shortened by 2 bases and J by 5 bases, with 10 bases between the two germline ends. The CDR3 sequence is 13 residues long. Per the germline V gene, CDR1 is SGHTA and CDR2 is FQGTGA. In nucleotides, the CDR3 is TGTGCCAGCAGCTTATTCTCTGCCCACGAGCAGTACTTC. Translating it yields CASSLFSAHEQYF.

This clonotype has a count of ten or more. The rearrangement joins TRBV29-1 to TRBJ2-7; 9 nucleotides match TRBD1. This CDR3 spans 13 amino acids. The V gene end was trimmed by 3 bases and the J gene end by 7 bases; junction bases not matched to a gene: 7. Germline CDR1 SQVTM, CDR2 ANQGSEA. CDR3 bases: TGCAGCGTTGAGGTTACAGGGGGCGGAGAGCAGTACTTC. The encoded protein is CSVEVTGGGEQYF.

This clonotype was picked up many times. The J gene is TRBJ2-2, the V gene TRBV5-1, with 10 bases aligning to TRBD2. The CDR3 consists of 16 residues. The ends lost 4 bases at V and 1 base at J; junction bases unmatched: 4. CDR1 is SGHRS, CDR2 YFSETQ, per germline. CDR3 amino acids: CASSIRLAGNTGELFF. CDR3 nucleotide sequence: TGCGCCAGCAGCATTCGACTAGCGGGGAACACCGGGGAGCTGTTTTTT. Full variable domain (outside the CDR3, taken from reference TRBV5-1 and TRBJ2-2): KAGVTQTPRYLIKTRGQQVTLSCSPISGHRSVSWYQQTPGQGLQFLFEYFSETQRNKGNFPGRFSGRQFSNSRSEMNVSTLELGDSALYLCASSIRLAGNTGELFFGEGSRLTVL.

The chain couples TRBV7-2 to TRBJ2-3; perhaps TRBD2 as D (7 bases). Germline V gene lookup returns CDR1 SGHTA and CDR2 FQGNSA. The ends were cut back, 1 base at V and 0 bases at J, with 14 bases in the middle. The CDR3 spans 17 residues. The CDR3 DNA is TGTGCCAGCAGCTTAGTGTGGCGGGGGCCTAGCACAGATACGCAGTATTTT. Translated, it gives CASSLVWRGPSTDTQYF. The variable domain in full, completed from reference TRBV7-2 and TRBJ2-3, reads GAGVSQSPSNKVTEKGKDVELRCDPISGHTALYWYRQSLGQGLEFLIYFQGNSAPDKSGLPSDRFSAERTGGSVSTLTIQRTQQEDSAVYLCASSLVWRGPSTDTQYFGPGTRLTVL.

There are many counts of this clonotype. The V gene is TRBV20-1, the J gene TRBJ2-1; 7 nucleotides agree with TRBD2. Germline assignment: CDR1 DFQATT and CDR2 SNEGSKA (reference sequence). This CDR3 contains 16 residues. The V segment lost 5 bases and the J segment 1 base; nucleotides outside the gene matches: 11. CDR3 bases: TGCAGTGCTGGCAGACCTAGCGGTTCTTCCTACAATGAGCAGTTCTTC. As protein: CSAGRPSGSSYNEQFF.

This clonotype was detected many times. Sequence at one end of the junction differs from germline and may be a read error. The V call is TRBV12-3 or TRBV12-4, the J call TRBJ1-3; D unresolved. This CDR3 spans 11 amino acids. CDR3 region: CASSLGGSMAF. CDR3 DNA sequence: TGTGCCAGCAGTTTAGGCGGCTCGATGGCCTTT.

This clonotype was observed at least ten times. V gene TRBV20-1 combines with J gene TRBJ1-5; 9 bases are a match to TRBD1. CDR1 is DFQATT, CDR2 SNEGSKA, per germline (reference sequence). V shed 4 bases and J 6 bases; nucleotides not matched to a gene: 4. The CDR3 runs 13 residues. For the CDR3, the DNA is TGCAGTGCTAACCGACAGGGGGGTCAGCCCCAGCATTTT. Its translation is CSANRQGGQPQHF.